This T cell receptor (beta chain) emerged from a study of T-cell memory formation after mild COVID-19. General observations from the study: Certain responding clones were present in pre-infection memory, suggesting participation of cross-reactive memory. Researchers report contracting CD4+ clones mostly in CM and EM, with CD8+ clones in EMRA. Clones shrinking from day 15 to 85 showed even CD4/CD8 mixes; later expanders tilted CD4+.

One entry per CDR3 protein results from TCRdb running MiXCR on the 5' RACE reads. Of around 120,000 distinct CDR3 sequences listed, 16% were seen once; the top ten hold more than 11%. CDR1 and CDR2 (germline): SGHTA, FQGNSA. V lost 1 base to trimming and J lost 2 bases, with 12 bases between them. The CDR3 is made up of 15 amino acids. This clonotype was counted once. Its antigen is currently unknown. The clonotype comes from an adult woman who had mild COVID-19 (a few samples of this study predate the infection). Cell type and time point are not known. The chain has TRBV7-2 and TRBJ2-7, with unresolved D. The sample taken for sequencing was PBMCs or a T cell subset sorted from them (not recorded which). CDR3 sequence (DNA): TGTGCCAGCAGCTTAGTTCCCGAGAGTACCTACGAGCAGTACTTC. Its translation is CASSLVPESTYEQYF.